The 3 T cell receptor beta chains reported below all come from one sample, sequenced in a study of cytomegalovirus exposure and HLA in healthy donors. Primers for the PCR totalled 60 Vbeta and 13 Jbeta. The repertoire was sequenced with immunoSEQ multiplex PCR; TCRdb's copy has only in-frame clones and lacks some. The table has about 130,000 clones, roughly four fifths seen once. The sample comprised PBMCs. Every receptor here comes from a woman aged 45-60 years in good health and CMV-seropositive.

This clone was seen only once. This chain connects TRBV7-9 to TRBJ1-6; D call uncertain. CDR3 length: 15 residues. V lost 0 bases, J lost 8 bases, and 11 bases lay in between. The germline V gene has CDR1 SEHNR and CDR2 FQNEAQ (reference sequence). CDR3 bases: TGTGCCAGCAGCTTAGCGGCGGCAGACTATTCACCCCTCCACTTT. Its translation: CASSLAAADYSPLHF.

A few counts support this clone. The genes are TRBV29-1 and TRBJ2-1; 9 nucleotides agree with TRBD2. The CDR3 sequence is 12 residues long. CDR1 SQVTM and CDR2 ANQGSEA come from the germline V gene. The J segment lost 7 bases and the V segment lost 6 bases, leaving 4 bases of the junction unmatched. CDR3 sequence: CSVERGANEQFF. The CDR3 DNA is TGCAGCGTCGAGCGGGGGGCAAATGAGCAGTTCTTC.

The chain uses TRBV4-1 and TRBJ1-6; no clear D gene. Germline CDR1 MGHRA, CDR2 YSYEKL. Trimming pared 1 base from V and 0 bases from J, leaving 10 bases between. The CDR3 covers 17 residues. The CDR3 sequence is CASSQVWASSYNSPLHF. The CDR3 DNA reads TGCGCCAGCAGCCAAGTTTGGGCGAGCTCCTATAATTCACCCCTCCACTTT.